This is a list of T cell receptor beta chains from one sample in a study of T cell repertoires in cytomegalovirus infection. One entry per CDR3 protein results from TCRdb running MiXCR on the reads. The sample consists of some 400,000 distinct CDR3 sequences, about a third of them appearing once. The specimen sequenced was PBMCs. The receptors come from a human donor in good health (CMV status not recorded). Some clones in this sample may be carry-over from other donors' samples. Both conserved end residues are part of each CDR3. A D gene is named only where the DNA matches it firmly. Clone size appears in some rows only: once, few, many, or a class for an expanded clone.

D	V	size	J	DNA	CDR3
NA	TRBV24-1	NA	TRBJ1-2	TGTGCCACCAGTGATTCTGACGGAACGTATGGCTACACCTTC	CATSDSDGTYGYTF
NA	TRBV5-4	few	TRBJ1-2	TGTGCCAGCAGCTTTGAAAGTCTCGACGGACGGAGTGCCTATGGCTACACCTTC	CASSFESLDGRSAYGYTF
NA	TRBV19	NA	TRBJ2-7	TGTGCCAGTAGTAACCCAGGACGGGGCGAGCAGTACTTC	CASSNPGRGEQYF
NA	TRBV7-2	many	TRBJ1-6	TGTGCCAGCACCGTCACCTATAATTCACCCCTCCACTTT	CASTVTYNSPLHF
NA	TRBV7-9	many	TRBJ1-1	TGTGCCAGCAGCTTAGGCAGAGGAAACATGAACACTGAAGCTTTCTTT	CASSLGRGNMNTEAFF
NA	TRBV11-3	NA	TRBJ1-2	TGTGCCAGCAGCTTACCTCAGGACACTGTCGACTATGGCTACACCTTC	CASSLPQDTVDYGYTF
NA	TRBV2	few	TRBJ2-3	TGTGCCAGCAGTGACAGAGGGGCGGCAGATACGCAGTATTTT	CASSDRGAADTQYF
TRBD2	TRBV7-8	many	TRBJ2-1	TGTGCCAGCAGCTTAACGGGGAGGGCGTACAATGAGCAGTTCTTC	CASSLTGRAYNEQFF
NA	TRBV7-2	many	TRBJ1-1	TGTGCCAGCAGCTTAGCGGGCAGGCTGATCACTGAAGCTTTCTTT	CASSLAGRLITEAFF
TRBD1	TRBV7-2	few	TRBJ1-2	TGTGCCAGCAGCCCCACGGACAGGGGGCTCTATGGCTACACCTTC	CASSPTDRGLYGYTF
TRBD1	TRBV7-9	NA	TRBJ1-1	TGTGCCAGCAGCCCCACCGGGACAGGGGGCGGTAGCACTGAAGCTTTCTTT	CASSPTGTGGGSTEAFF
TRBD2	TRBV7-2	many	TRBJ2-2	TGTGCCAGCAGGCCAGGACTAGCCCCGAACACCGGGGAGCTGTTTTTT	CASRPGLAPNTGELFF
NA	TRBV20-1	few	TRBJ1-2	TGCAGTGCTCGCCACGGGCCAGGCAAAGCCTATGGCTACACCTTC	CSARHGPGKAYGYTF
TRBD2	TRBV10-3	many	TRBJ2-3	TGTGCCATCAGTGAGCGGACTAGCGGGGGGTATACGCAGTATTTT	CAISERTSGGYTQYF
NA	TRBV5-1	NA	TRBJ2-2	TGCGCCAGCGAGGGGCCCGACACCGGGGAGCTGTTTTTT	CASEGPDTGELFF
TRBD1	TRBV3-1	NA	TRBJ1-2	TGTGCCAGCTCCCCACCGGGACAGGGGTTACCTTATGGCTACACCTTC	CASSPPGQGLPYGYTF
NA	TRBV18	NA	TRBJ2-3	TGTGCCAGCTCTGAGAGGGCAGGGAGCACAGATACGCAGTATTTT	CASSERAGSTDTQYF
TRBD1	TRBV2	few	TRBJ2-7	TGTGCCAGCGCCAAACGACAGGGGGACTACGAGCAGTACTTC	CASAKRQGDYEQYF
TRBD1	TRBV6-1	few	TRBJ2-2	TGTGCCACCGAGACAGGGTTTACCGGGGAGCTGTTTTTT	CATETGFTGELFF
TRBD1	TRBV6-5	many	TRBJ1-2	TGTGCCAGCAGTTACAGGACAGGGGCGGTGGACTATGGCTACACCTTC	CASSYRTGAVDYGYTF
TRBD1	TRBV11-3	many	TRBJ2-1	TGTGCCAGCAGCTTAGGCAAAACAGGGGGCGCCTCCAATGAGCAGTTCTTC	CASSLGKTGGASNEQFF
TRBD1	TRBV7-2	many	TRBJ1-4	TGTGCCAGCAGCGGGACAGGGGCGGAAAAACTGTTTTTT	CASSGTGAEKLFF
TRBD2	TRBV4-2	NA	TRBJ2-1	TGTGCCAGCAGCCCACAAGCCGGGACTAACTACAATGAGCAGTTCTTC	CASSPQAGTNYNEQFF
TRBD2	TRBV11-2	NA	TRBJ2-7	TGTGCCAGCGGGACTAGCGGGGTCTACGAGCAGTACTTC	CASGTSGVYEQYF
TRBD1	TRBV7-6	NA	TRBJ2-6	TGTGCCAGCAGCACCGGACAGGGGCCTGGGGCCAACGTCCTGACTTTC	CASSTGQGPGANVLTF
NA	TRBV6-6	few	TRBJ2-7	TGTGCCAGCAGAACCGACACCTCCTACGAGCAGTACTTC	CASRTDTSYEQYF
NA	TRBV5-6	NA	TRBJ2-6	TGTGCCAGCAGCTCGATGGAACCCCGTTCCTCTGGGGCCAACGTCCTGACTTTC	CASSSMEPRSSGANVLTF
NA	TRBV9	NA	TRBJ1-2	TGTGCCAGCAGCGAGCGACAGTTTGGAAATGGCTACACCTTC	CASSERQFGNGYTF
NA	TRBV6-2/TRBV6-3	few	TRBJ1-5	TGTGCCAGCAGTTACGGTGGGGGCCGCCCCTCCAATCAGCCCCAGCATTTT	CASSYGGGRPSNQPQHF
NA	TRBV12-3/TRBV12-4	few	TRBJ1-5	TGTGCCAGCAGTTTAGTGACAGGCCTATATAGCAATCAGCCCCAGCATTTT	CASSLVTGLYSNQPQHF
NA	TRBV20-1	few	TRBJ1-6	TGCAGTGCTAGAGCCCCCCCCGGGGACGGGAATTCACCCCTCCACTTT	CSARAPPGDGNSPLHF
NA	TRBV20-1	NA	TRBJ2-1	TGCAGTGCCGGAACAGGAGCCGCCAATCGTGAGCAGTTCTTC	CSAGTGAANREQFF
TRBD2	TRBV10-2	many	TRBJ2-7	TGCGCCAGCAGTCTGGGAGGGGCCCGATACGAGCAGTACTTC	CASSLGGARYEQYF
NA	TRBV7-9	NA	TRBJ1-2	TGTGCCAGCAGCTCCCGGGACGGAATGGTTTTAAGCTATGGCTACACCTTC	CASSSRDGMVLSYGYTF
TRBD1	TRBV6-1	many	TRBJ1-1	TGTGCCAGCACGACAGGGGGCTATACTGAAGCTTTCTTT	CASTTGGYTEAFF
TRBD1	TRBV7-2	many	TRBJ1-4	TGTGCCAGCAGCTTAAGACCGACCGGGACAGGGGATCCTAATGAAAAACTGTTTTTT	CASSLRPTGTGDPNEKLFF
NA	TRBV7-2	many	TRBJ2-1	TGTGCCAGCAGCCCTCCATCACCATCCTACAATGAGCAGTTCTTC	CASSPPSPSYNEQFF
NA	TRBV7-3	NA	TRBJ2-5	TGTGCCAGCAGCTTATTTGATAGCTCGGGAGAGACCCAGTACTTC	CASSLFDSSGETQYF
NA	TRBV20-1	NA	TRBJ2-2	TGCAGTGCCGGGCGGGGAGCGAACACCGGGGAGCTGTTTTTT	CSAGRGANTGELFF
TRBD1	TRBV7-9	few	TRBJ2-7	TGTGCCAGCAGCTTGCCGGGACAGGGCTACGAGCAGTACTTC	CASSLPGQGYEQYF
NA	TRBV4-1	NA	TRBJ1-1	TGCGCCAGCAGCCAAGTAGCCGGGCCAGCCACTGAAGCTTTCTTT	CASSQVAGPATEAFF
NA	TRBV24-1	NA	TRBJ2-1	TGTGCCACCAGTGATGCGGGACTCGCGTACAATGAGCAGTTCTTC	CATSDAGLAYNEQFF
TRBD1	TRBV7-6	few	TRBJ2-7	TGTGCCAGCAGCTCGACAGGGGTTGGGTACGAGCAGTACTTC	CASSSTGVGYEQYF
TRBD1	TRBV5-1	NA	TRBJ1-6	TGCGCCAGCAGCTTCGGGACAGGGGGGAATTCACCCCTCCACTTT	CASSFGTGGNSPLHF
TRBD1	TRBV4-1	NA	TRBJ1-2	TGCGCCAGCAGCCAAGATCCAGGGACAGACACTAACTATGGCTACACCTTC	CASSQDPGTDTNYGYTF
NA	TRBV28	NA	TRBJ1-2	TGTGCCAGCAGCTCTTTCGGCCCCCAGGGAGGCTACACCTTC	CASSSFGPQGGYTF
TRBD1	TRBV6-1	few	TRBJ1-1	TGTGCCAGCAGACTGTCAGGGGGCCCCCTCAGTCGGTCGAGAAACACTGAAGCTTTCTTT	CASRLSGGPLSRSRNTEAFF
NA	TRBV19	NA	TRBJ1-3	TGTGCCAGTACCCTGGACAGATGGTCTGGAAACACCATATATTTT	CASTLDRWSGNTIYF
TRBD1	TRBV6-1	few	TRBJ2-7	TGTGCCAGCAGGGATGGGACAGGGGGGATCTACGAGCAGTACTTC	CASRDGTGGIYEQYF
TRBD2	TRBV5-5	NA	TRBJ2-7	TGTGCCAGCAGCATCCGACTAGCGGGGGCTCCCTCCTACGAGCAGTACTTC	CASSIRLAGAPSYEQYF